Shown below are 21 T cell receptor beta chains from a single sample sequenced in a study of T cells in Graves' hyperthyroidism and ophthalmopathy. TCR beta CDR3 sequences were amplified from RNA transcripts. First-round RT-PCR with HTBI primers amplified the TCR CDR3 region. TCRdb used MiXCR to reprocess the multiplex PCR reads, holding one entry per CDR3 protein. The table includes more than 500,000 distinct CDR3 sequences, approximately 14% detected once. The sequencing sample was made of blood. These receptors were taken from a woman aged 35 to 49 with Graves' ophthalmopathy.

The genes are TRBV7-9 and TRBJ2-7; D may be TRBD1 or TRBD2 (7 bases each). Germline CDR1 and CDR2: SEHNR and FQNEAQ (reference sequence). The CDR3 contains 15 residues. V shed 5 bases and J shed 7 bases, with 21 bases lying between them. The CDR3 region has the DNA TGTGCCAGCAGCCCAACCGGGACAGTCGGGAGGGAGCAGTACTTC. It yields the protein CASSPTGTVGREQYF.

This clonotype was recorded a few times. CDR3 sequence: CASSWARNYGYTF. CDR3 coding DNA: TGTGCCAGCTCATGGGCTCGGAACTATGGCTACACCTTC. The rearrangement joins TRBV12-3 or TRBV12-4 to TRBJ1-2; D is unclear. With 8 bases removed from V and 2 bases from J, the gap between germline ends came to 12 bases. The CDR3 totals 13 residues.

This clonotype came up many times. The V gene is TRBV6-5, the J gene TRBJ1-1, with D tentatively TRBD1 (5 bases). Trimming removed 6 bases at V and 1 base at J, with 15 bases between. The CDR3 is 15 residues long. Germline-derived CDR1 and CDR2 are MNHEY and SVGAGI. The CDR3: CASRPGGVRNTEAFF. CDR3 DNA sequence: TGTGCCAGCAGACCCGGGGGGGTCCGGAACACTGAAGCTTTCTTT.

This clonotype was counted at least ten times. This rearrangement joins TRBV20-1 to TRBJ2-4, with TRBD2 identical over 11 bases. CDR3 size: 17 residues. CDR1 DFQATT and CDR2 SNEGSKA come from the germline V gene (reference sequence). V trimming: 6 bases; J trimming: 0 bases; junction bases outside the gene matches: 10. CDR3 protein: CSAGTSGASPAKNIQYF. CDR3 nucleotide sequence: TGCAGTGCCGGGACTAGCGGAGCCTCCCCAGCCAAAAACATTCAGTACTTC.

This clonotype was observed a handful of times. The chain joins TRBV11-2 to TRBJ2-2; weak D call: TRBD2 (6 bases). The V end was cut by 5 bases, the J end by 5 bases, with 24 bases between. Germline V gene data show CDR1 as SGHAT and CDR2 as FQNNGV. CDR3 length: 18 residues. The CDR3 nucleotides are TGTGCCAGCAGCCAAACCCCTAGACGCGGGGATAATACCGGGGAGCTGTTTTTT. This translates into CASSQTPRRGDNTGELFF.

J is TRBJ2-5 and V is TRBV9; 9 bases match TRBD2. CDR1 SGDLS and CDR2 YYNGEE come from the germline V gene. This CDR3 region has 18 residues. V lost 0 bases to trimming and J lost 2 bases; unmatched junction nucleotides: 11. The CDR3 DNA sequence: TGTGCCAGCAGCGTAGGGTCCCGGGCTAGCGGGGTACAAGAGACCCAGTACTTC. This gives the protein CASSVGSRASGVQETQYF.

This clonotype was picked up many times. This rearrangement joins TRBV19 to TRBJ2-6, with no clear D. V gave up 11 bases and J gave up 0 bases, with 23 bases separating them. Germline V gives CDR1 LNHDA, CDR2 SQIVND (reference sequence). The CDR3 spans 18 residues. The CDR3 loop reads CAERGQSPADSGANVLTF. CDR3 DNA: TGTGCCGAACGCGGCCAATCCCCGGCCGACTCTGGGGCCAACGTCCTGACTTTC.

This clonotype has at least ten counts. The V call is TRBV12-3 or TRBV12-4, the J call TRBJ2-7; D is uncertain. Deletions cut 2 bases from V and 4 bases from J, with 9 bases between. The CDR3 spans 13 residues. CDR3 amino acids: CASSLNVLYEQYF. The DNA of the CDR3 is TGTGCCAGCAGTTTAAATGTTTTGTACGAGCAGTACTTC.

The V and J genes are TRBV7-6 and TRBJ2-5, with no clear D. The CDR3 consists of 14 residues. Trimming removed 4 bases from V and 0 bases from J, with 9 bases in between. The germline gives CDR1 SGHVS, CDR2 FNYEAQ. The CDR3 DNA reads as TGTGCCAGCAGCTCCAAGCGATACCAAGAGACCCAGTACTTC. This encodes CASSSKRYQETQYF.

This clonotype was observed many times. The CDR3 bases are TGTGCCTGGCAATTAGCTGGGGCCAACGTCCTGACTTTC. This sequence encodes CAWQLAGANVLTF. V gene TRBV30 combines with J gene TRBJ2-6; D uncertain. Germline assignment: CDR1 GTSNPN and CDR2 SVGIG (reference sequence). V lost 5 bases to trimming and J lost 2 bases, with 7 bases between them. This CDR3 spans 13 amino acids. Together with reference TRBV30 and TRBJ2-6, the CDR3 gives the full variable domain: SQTIHQWPATLVQPVGSPLSLECTVEGTSNPNLYWYRQAAGRGLQLLFYSVGIGQISSEVPQNLSASRPQDRQFILSSKKLLLSDSGFYLCAWQLAGANVLTFGAGSRLTVL.

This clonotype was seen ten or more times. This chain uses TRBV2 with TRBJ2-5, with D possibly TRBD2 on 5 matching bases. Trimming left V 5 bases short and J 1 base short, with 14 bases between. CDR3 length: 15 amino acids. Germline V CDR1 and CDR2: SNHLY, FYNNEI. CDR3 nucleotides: TGTGCCAGCAGTACCTTCCAGCGGAGCCAAGAGACCCAGTACTTC. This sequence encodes CASSTFQRSQETQYF.

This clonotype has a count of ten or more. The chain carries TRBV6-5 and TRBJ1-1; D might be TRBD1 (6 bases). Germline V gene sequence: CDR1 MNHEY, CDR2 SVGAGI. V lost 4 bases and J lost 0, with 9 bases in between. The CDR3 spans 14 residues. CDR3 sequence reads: CASSFAGVNTEAFF. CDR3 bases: TGTGCCAGCAGTTTCGCAGGGGTGAACACTGAAGCTTTCTTT.

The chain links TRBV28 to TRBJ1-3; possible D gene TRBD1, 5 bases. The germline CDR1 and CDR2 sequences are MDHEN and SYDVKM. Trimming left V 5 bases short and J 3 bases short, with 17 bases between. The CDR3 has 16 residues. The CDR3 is CASSPLGAPDGNTIYF. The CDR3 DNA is TGTGCCAGCAGTCCCTTAGGGGCGCCCGATGGAAACACCATATATTTT.

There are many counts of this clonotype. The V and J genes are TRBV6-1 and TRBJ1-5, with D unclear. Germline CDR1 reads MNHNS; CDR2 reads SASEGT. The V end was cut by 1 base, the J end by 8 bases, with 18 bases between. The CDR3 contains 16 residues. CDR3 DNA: TGTGCCAGCAGTGAAGACCGCGTTCCTGGAACGGAGCCCCAGCATTTT. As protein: CASSEDRVPGTEPQHF.

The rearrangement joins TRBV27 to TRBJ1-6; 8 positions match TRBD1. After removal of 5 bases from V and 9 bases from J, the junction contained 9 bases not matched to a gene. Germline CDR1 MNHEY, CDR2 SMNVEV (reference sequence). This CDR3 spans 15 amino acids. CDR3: CASSAGQGLRSPLHF. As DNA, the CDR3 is TGTGCCAGCAGTGCCGGACAGGGTTTGCGTTCACCCCTCCACTTT.

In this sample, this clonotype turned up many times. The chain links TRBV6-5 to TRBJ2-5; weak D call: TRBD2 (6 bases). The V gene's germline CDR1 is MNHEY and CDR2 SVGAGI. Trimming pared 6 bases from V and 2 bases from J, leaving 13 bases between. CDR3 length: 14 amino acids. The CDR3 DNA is TGTGCCAGCAGGCTACGGACTACGCAAGAGACCCAGTACTTC. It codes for CASRLRTTQETQYF.

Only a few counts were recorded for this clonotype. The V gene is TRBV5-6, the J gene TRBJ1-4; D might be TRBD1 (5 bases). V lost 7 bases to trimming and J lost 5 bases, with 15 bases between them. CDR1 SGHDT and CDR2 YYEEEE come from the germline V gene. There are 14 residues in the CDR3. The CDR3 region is CASRQGGVNEKLFF. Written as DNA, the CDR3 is TGTGCCAGCCGCCAGGGTGGGGTGAATGAAAAACTGTTTTTT. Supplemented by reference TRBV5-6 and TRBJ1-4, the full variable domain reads DAGVTQSPTHLIKTRGQQVTLRCSPKSGHDTVSWYQQALGQGPQFIFQYYEEEERQRGNFPDRFSGHQFPNYSSELNVNALLLGDSALYLCASRQGGVNEKLFFGSGTQLSVL.

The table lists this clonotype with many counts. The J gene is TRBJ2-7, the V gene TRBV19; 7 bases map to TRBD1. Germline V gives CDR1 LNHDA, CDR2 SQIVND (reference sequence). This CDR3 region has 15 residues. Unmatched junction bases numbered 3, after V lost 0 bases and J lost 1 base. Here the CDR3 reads CASSIEGDRSYEQYF. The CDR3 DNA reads TGTGCCAGTAGTATAGAAGGGGACAGATCCTACGAGCAGTACTTC. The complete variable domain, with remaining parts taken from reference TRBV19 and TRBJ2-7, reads DGGITQSPKYLFRKEGQNVTLSCEQNLNHDAMYWYRQDPGQGLRLIYYSQIVNDFQKGDIAEGYSVSREKKESFPLTVTSAQKNPTAFYLCASSIEGDRSYEQYFGPGTRLTVT.

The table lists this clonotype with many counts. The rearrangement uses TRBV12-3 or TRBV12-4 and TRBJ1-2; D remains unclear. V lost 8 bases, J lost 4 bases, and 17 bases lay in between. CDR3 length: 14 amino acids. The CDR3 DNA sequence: TGTGCCAGCCGAAACCAAGAGGCGGGCTATGGCTACACCTTC. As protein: CASRNQEAGYGYTF.

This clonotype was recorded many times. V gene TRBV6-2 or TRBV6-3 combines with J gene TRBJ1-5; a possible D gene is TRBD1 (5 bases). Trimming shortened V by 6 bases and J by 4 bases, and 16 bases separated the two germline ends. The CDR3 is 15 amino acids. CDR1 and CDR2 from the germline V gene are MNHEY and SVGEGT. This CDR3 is CASSNSLGGNQPQHF. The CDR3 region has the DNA TGTGCCAGCAGCAACTCTCTCGGGGGAAATCAGCCCCAGCATTTT.

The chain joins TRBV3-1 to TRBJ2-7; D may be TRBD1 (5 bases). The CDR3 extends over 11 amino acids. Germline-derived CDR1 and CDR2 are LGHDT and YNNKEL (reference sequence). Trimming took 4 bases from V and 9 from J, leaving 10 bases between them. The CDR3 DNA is TGTGCCAGCAGCCTACAGGACGGGCAGTACTTC. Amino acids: CASSLQDGQYF.